This TCR beta chain was retrieved from a study of blood T cell repertoires in COVID-19. At the level of the study: Material from acute and convalescent COVID-19 was sourced from the United States, Italy and Spain.

J lost 2 bases, V lost 0 bases, and 12 bases had no gene match. Germline CDR1 SGHTS, CDR2 YDEGEE. CDR3 length: 18 residues. As originally analysed: How many nucleated cells were present was estimated from reference gene primer amplification. Generated by immunoSEQ multiplex PCR, the TCRdb table keeps only in-frame clones and is missing some. Clonal size and the V and J genes are those of that table, whereas D and trimming came from the DNA. This table has just over 70,000 clones, approximately 89% appearing once. The receptor's source is a human donor in a cohort sampled during active COVID-19. The sequencing sample was made of peripheral blood. V is TRBV5-8 and J is TRBJ2-7; 9 nucleotides match TRBD2. For the CDR3, the DNA is TGTGCCAGCAGCTTGGCCCTGGGAAGGTCTAGCGGGGCCTACGAGCAGTACTTC. Encoded protein: CASSLALGRSSGAYEQYF.